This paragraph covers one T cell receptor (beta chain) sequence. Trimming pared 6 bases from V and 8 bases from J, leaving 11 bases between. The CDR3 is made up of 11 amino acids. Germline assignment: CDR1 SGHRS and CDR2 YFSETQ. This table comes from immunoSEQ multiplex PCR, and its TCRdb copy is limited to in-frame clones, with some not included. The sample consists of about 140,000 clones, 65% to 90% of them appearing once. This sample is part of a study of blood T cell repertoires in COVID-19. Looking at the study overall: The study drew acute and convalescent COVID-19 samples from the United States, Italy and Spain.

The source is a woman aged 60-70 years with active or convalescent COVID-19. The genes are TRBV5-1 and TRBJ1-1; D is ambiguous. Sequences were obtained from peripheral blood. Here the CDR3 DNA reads TGCGCCAGCACTTCGGGGAGGGAAGCTTTCTTT. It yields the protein CASTSGREAFF.